This TCR beta chain was observed in a study of T cell repertoires in cytomegalovirus infection (dated by TCRdb to between 2019 and 2020). Some background on the complete study: Alongside well-studied HLA-B-restricted epitopes, the peptide stimulations were aimed at recently identified HLA-C-restricted CMV epitopes, whose presentation resists viral immunomodulation. Donor HLA type was relevant to the analysis, as public TCR beta signatures indicated carriage of CMV infection together with the matching HLA type.

For sequencing, an Illumina HiSeq 1500 was employed. TCRdb itself trimmed the public reads at Q25 with fastp, ran MiXCR and retained productive beta chains. Every entry covers one CDR3 protein and lists the most common genes and DNA from its rows. The sample data list tens of thousands of distinct CDR3 sequences, and about 26% of these were observed just once. 45% to 75% of the sample is taken by the ten largest. V gives up 7 bases and J gives up 3 bases, and the segment between their germline ends measures 5 bases. Based on the germline V gene, the CDR1 and CDR2 sequences are KGHDR and SFDVKD. From the cysteine through the phenylalanine, the CDR3 covers 11 amino acids. Only the CDR3 part of the read is kept: 33 bases, read in frame from the first base. This clonotype was observed many times. The specificity of this receptor is unknown. Within one base of it there is no much larger clone, and no base qualities were kept.

In the paper's terms, the treatment or condition label means: in vitro stimulation with specific CMV peptide epitopes to enrich CMV-specific T cells. Findings and caveats that apply to the study as a whole: Cumulative frequency of public TCR beta family members discriminated carriers of CMV infection plus the relevant HLA type in this cohort and an independent roughly 330-donor cohort. The ex vivo response was dominated by HLA-C-restricted CMV-specific TCR beta clonotypes, and the single most frequent clonotype in two of eight donors was supplied by these HLA-C-restricted clonotypes.

Sample: CD8+ T cells from cultured PBMCs, taken from culture after CMV antigen stimulation. The sequence was collected from a human donor in good health (CMV status not recorded). Some clones in this sample may be carry-over from other donors' samples. This chain joins TRBV24-1 to TRBJ1-1; the D region possibly corresponds to TRBD1 (5 bases align). The CDR3 in this case is CATRGDTEAFF. The nucleotides read TGTGCCACCAGGGGGGACACTGAAGCTTTCTTT.